These T cell receptor beta chains were read from a single sample in a study of blood T cell repertoires in COVID-19. Only in-frame clones appear in the TCRdb table, and some are missing; sequencing was by immunoSEQ multiplex PCR. This table has over 200,000 clones, around 75% appearing once. The sample was peripheral blood. The receptors come from a human donor in a cohort sampled during active COVID-19. CDR3s include the opening cysteine and the closing phenylalanine or tryptophan. The D gene is left open where the match is weak. Rows may omit the clone size; those that give it use once, few, many or a size class.

j_call | d_call | v_call | cdr3_length | clone_size | cdr3_aa | cdr3_nt
TRBJ2-2 | - | TRBV4-3 | 14 | - | CASSQVSGSGELFF | TGCGCCAGCAGCCAAGTCTCCGGGTCCGGGGAGCTGTTTTTT
TRBJ2-3 | - | TRBV27 | 14 | many | CASSSRGVADTQYF | TGTGCCAGCAGCAGCAGGGGGGTGGCAGATACGCAGTATTTT
TRBJ2-3 | TRBD2 | TRBV5-6 | 15 | - | CASSKLAGVEDTQYF | TGTGCCAGCAGCAAGCTAGCGGGAGTCGAAGATACGCAGTATTTT
TRBJ2-5 | TRBD2 | TRBV7-2 | 16 | - | CASSLLTSGRRETQYF | TGTGCCAGCAGCTTATTGACTAGCGGGAGGCGGGAGACCCAGTACTTC
TRBJ2-7 | TRBD2 | TRBV2 | 14 | once | CASTLSGRLYEQYF | TGTGCCAGCACCCTTAGCGGGAGACTCTACGAGCAGTACTTC
TRBJ2-3 | TRBD2 | TRBV5-6 | 16 | - | CASSRRLAGGTDTQYF | TGTGCCAGCAGCCGAAGACTAGCGGGAGGCACAGATACGCAGTATTTT
TRBJ2-3 | TRBD2 | TRBV27 | 15 | - | CASSLIGTSVNTQYF | TGTGCCAGCAGTCTAATCGGGACTAGCGTGAATACGCAGTATTTT
TRBJ2-1 | TRBD2 | TRBV28 | 16 | once | CASSSPGLAGHREQFF | TGTGCCAGCTCGAGCCCGGGACTAGCGGGCCACAGGGAGCAGTTCTTC
TRBJ2-5 | TRBD2 | TRBV7-9 | 14 | - | CASSPGLAEETQYF | TGTGCCAGCAGCCCAGGACTAGCGGAAGAGACCCAGTACTTC
TRBJ2-1 | - | TRBV18 | 14 | - | CASSPMTEANEQFF | TGTGCCAGCTCACCAATGACCGAGGCGAATGAGCAGTTCTTC
TRBJ1-2 | TRBD1 | TRBV5-4 | 15 | - | CASSSPSTGNHGYTF | TGTGCCAGCAGCTCGCCCTCGACAGGGAACCATGGCTACACCTTC
TRBJ2-2 | TRBD1 | TRBV27 | 15 | - | CASSWDRRNTGELFF | TGTGCCAGCAGTTGGGACAGGAGGAACACCGGGGAGCTGTTTTTT
TRBJ2-7 | TRBD1 | TRBV27 | 14 | - | CASSFGTGGYEQYF | TGTGCCAGCAGTTTCGGGACAGGGGGCTACGAGCAGTACTTC
TRBJ1-5 | TRBD1 | TRBV24-1 | 13 | - | CATSDRGLAPQHF | TGTGCCACCAGTGACAGGGGGCTTGCGCCCCAGCATTTT
TRBJ2-1 | - | TRBV29-1 | 15 | once | CSVEDLGRVKNEQFF | TGCAGCGTTGAAGATCTGGGCAGGGTCAAGAATGAGCAGTTCTTC
TRBJ2-3 | TRBD2 | TRBV9 | 15 | - | CASSAGTSGAGTQYF | TGTGCCAGCAGCGCCGGGACTAGCGGTGCTGGTACGCAGTATTTT
TRBJ1-2 | TRBD1 | TRBV25-1 | 12 | - | CASSGGQYGYTF | TGTGCCAGCAGTGGGGGACAGTATGGCTACACCTTC
TRBJ2-3 | - | TRBV7-2 | 13 | - | CASSQGGTDTQYF | TGTGCCAGCAGCCAGGGCGGCACAGATACGCAGTATTTT
TRBJ2-2 | TRBD2 | TRBV5-1 | 19 | few | CASSASSLAEGLNTGELFF | TGCGCCAGCAGCGCCTCATCACTAGCGGAGGGGTTGAACACCGGGGAGCTGTTTTTT
TRBJ1-2 | - | TRBV6-6 | 14 | - | CASSYEQGGYGYTF | TGTGCCAGCAGTTACGAACAGGGCGGCTATGGCTACACCTTC
TRBJ2-3 | TRBD2 | TRBV27 | 20 | once | CASSFSPRTSGSDNTDTQYF | TGTGCCAGCAGTTTTTCACCCCGGACTAGCGGGAGCGATAACACAGATACGCAGTATTTT
TRBJ1-1 | TRBD1 | TRBV7-3 | 14 | - | CASSSTGGRAEAFF | TGTGCCAGCAGCTCGACAGGGGGCCGGGCTGAAGCTTTCTTT
TRBJ1-3 | - | TRBV9 | 16 | - | CASSVEGGRAGNTIYF | TGTGCCAGCAGCGTAGAAGGAGGGAGGGCTGGAAACACCATATATTTT
TRBJ1-6 | - | TRBV11-2 | 14 | - | CASSLVRGNSPLHF | TGTGCCAGCAGCTTGGTTAGGGGCAATTCACCCCTCCACTTT
TRBJ2-5 | TRBD1 | TRBV9 | 14 | - | CASSTRQGAETQYF | TGTGCCAGCAGCACACGACAGGGGGCGGAGACCCAGTACTTC
TRBJ2-3 | TRBD2 | TRBV2 | 10 | - | CALGRDFRYF | TGTGCCCTGGGGAGGGACTTCCGGTATTTT
TRBJ2-5 | - | TRBV27 | 14 | - | CASSPRASSETQYF | TGTGCCAGCAGCCCTAGGGCTAGCTCTGAGACCCAGTACTTC
TRBJ2-4 | TRBD2 | TRBV6-5 | 14 | many | CASQAPHGGNIQYF | TGTGCCAGCCAGGCCCCCCACGGGGGGAACATTCAGTACTTC
TRBJ2-1 | - | TRBV9 | 14 | - | CASSGLAHYNEQFF | TGTGCCAGCAGCGGGCTAGCGCACTACAATGAGCAGTTCTTC
TRBJ2-7 | TRBD1 | TRBV23-1 | 13 | - | CASSPLGDSEQYF | TGCGCCAGCAGTCCTCTAGGGGACAGCGAGCAGTACTTC
TRBJ1-6 | TRBD1 | TRBV19 | 16 | - | CASSISGTGGYSPLHF | TGTGCCAGTAGTATCTCCGGGACAGGGGGCTATTCACCCCTCCACTTT
TRBJ2-2 | - | TRBV28 | 15 | medium-sized | CASSPIFGQPGELFF | TGTGCCAGCAGTCCCATATTCGGACAGCCCGGGGAGCTGTTTTTT
TRBJ1-1 | TRBD1 | TRBV7-2 | 13 | - | CASRSPGGQGTFF | TGTGCCAGCAGGTCCCCAGGGGGCCAGGGGACTTTCTTT
TRBJ2-6 | - | TRBV30 | 14 | - | CAWSVSSGANVLTF | TGTGCCTGGAGTGTGAGTTCTGGGGCCAACGTCCTGACTTTC
TRBJ1-5 | TRBD1 | TRBV6-2/TRBV6-3 | 15 | - | CASSLGQGINQPQHF | TGTGCCAGCAGTCTCGGACAGGGGATAAATCAGCCCCAGCATTTT
TRBJ1-1 | TRBD1 | TRBV6-5 | 14 | - | CASRMGQLNTEAFF | TGTGCCAGCAGAATGGGACAGTTGAACACTGAAGCTTTCTTT
TRBJ2-2 | TRBD2 | TRBV11-3 | 16 | - | CASSLRTSGRFGELFF | TGTGCCAGCAGTCTCAGGACTAGCGGGAGGTTCGGGGAGCTGTTTTTT
TRBJ1-2 | - | TRBV9 | 15 | few | CASRPRGAANYGYTF | TGTGCCAGTAGGCCCAGGGGTGCGGCGAACTATGGCTACACCTTC
TRBJ2-7 | - | TRBV28 | 12 | - | CASSLVGAEQYF | TGTGCCAGCAGTTTAGTTGGTGCGGAGCAGTACTTC
TRBJ1-2 | TRBD1 | TRBV27 | 13 | - | CASSPDRVRGYTF | TGTGCCAGCAGTCCGGACAGGGTTAGAGGCTACACCTTC
TRBJ2-6 | - | TRBV27 | 16 | - | CASSSRQDSGANVLTF | TGTGCCAGCAGTTCCCGACAGGACTCTGGGGCCAACGTCCTGACTTTC
TRBJ1-5 | TRBD1 | TRBV25-1 | 15 | once | CASSRTGEFGQPQHF | TGTGCCAGCAGCAGGACAGGGGAGTTTGGTCAGCCCCAGCATTTT
TRBJ1-4 | TRBD1 | TRBV2 | 14 | - | CASGQGARNEKLFF | TGTGCCAGTGGACAGGGGGCGCGTAATGAAAAACTGTTTTTT
TRBJ2-7 | TRBD1 | TRBV18 | 13 | - | CASSPGQYYEQYF | TGTGCCAGCTCACCGGGACAGTACTACGAGCAGTACTTC
TRBJ2-2 | TRBD1 | TRBV11-3 | 15 | once | CASSPQGVNTGELFF | TGTGCCAGCAGCCCACAGGGGGTGAACACCGGGGAGCTGTTTTTT
TRBJ2-3 | TRBD2 | TRBV7-2 | 15 | - | CASSLGGRVTDTQYF | TGTGCCAGCAGCTTAGGAGGGAGGGTCACAGATACGCAGTATTTT
TRBJ1-5 | - | TRBV20-1 | 11 | - | CSAKGYQPQHF | TGCAGTGCCAAGGGGTATCAGCCCCAGCATTTT
TRBJ1-5 | - | TRBV28 | 14 | - | CASSFGRLNQPQHF | TGTGCCAGCAGTTTTGGCAGACTCAATCAGCCCCAGCATTTT
TRBJ2-3 | TRBD2 | TRBV3-1/TRBV3-2 | 18 | - | CASSPLRLAASSTDTQYF | TGTGCCAGCAGCCCCCTCCGACTAGCGGCTTCTAGCACAGATACGCAGTATTTT
TRBJ2-1 | TRBD1 | TRBV28 | 12 | - | CASSYRGYEQFF | TGTGCCAGCAGTTACAGGGGCTATGAGCAGTTCTTC
TRBJ2-7 | - | TRBV5-1 | 14 | - | CASSRTENTYEQYF | TGCGCCAGCAGCAGGACAGAGAACACCTACGAGCAGTACTTC
TRBJ2-1 | - | TRBV6-5 | 15 | - | CASSPIQGTGNEQFF | TGTGCCAGCAGTCCAATACAGGGAACGGGTAATGAGCAGTTCTTC
TRBJ1-2 | - | TRBV4-3 | 14 | - | CASSQVGGSDGYTF | TGCGCCAGCAGCCAAGTGGGGGGGAGCGATGGCTACACCTTC
TRBJ2-1 | TRBD2 | TRBV7-2 | 15 | - | CASSSTGTSAYEQFF | TGTGCCAGCAGCTCCACCGGGACTAGCGCTTATGAGCAGTTCTTC
TRBJ2-7 | - | TRBV5-1 | 14 | once | CASSLDREIYEQYF | TGCGCCAGCAGCTTGGACAGGGAAATCTACGAGCAGTACTTC
TRBJ2-3 | TRBD2 | TRBV24-1 | 16 | - | CATSESTSGRADTQYF | TGTGCCACCAGTGAATCGACTAGCGGGAGGGCAGATACGCAGTATTTT